Below, 18 T cell receptor beta chains from the same sample are listed, as sequenced in a study of blood T cell repertoires in COVID-19. Clones were read by immunoSEQ multiplex PCR, and TCRdb kept only the in-frame ones, dropping some. This table holds under 300,000 clones, around 86% found once. The specimen sequenced was peripheral blood. These receptors originate from a woman between 55 and 75 years old with active or convalescent COVID-19.

The chain uses TRBV30 and TRBJ1-2, with D possibly matching TRBD1 (5 bases). CDR3 size: 13 residues. CDR1 is GTSNPN, CDR2 SVGIG, per germline (reference sequence). Trimming cost V 6 bases and J 8 bases, with 19 bases left between them. This chain's CDR3 is CACPSGVGAGYTF. CDR3 nucleotides: TGTGCCTGCCCGTCGGGGGTAGGGGCGGGCTACACCTTC. The variable domain in full, with the rest retrieved from reference TRBV30 and TRBJ1-2, is SQTIHQWPATLVQPVGSPLSLECTVEGTSNPNLYWYRQAAGRGLQLLFYSVGIGQISSEVPQNLSASRPQDRQFILSSKKLLLSDSGFYLCACPSGVGAGYTFGSGTRLTVV.

The chain links TRBV7-3 to TRBJ2-3; TRBD2 matches 8 bases. CDR3 size: 14 residues. J was trimmed by 8 bases and V by 3 bases; bases with no gene match: 7. Per germline, CDR1 SGHTA and CDR2 FQGTGA. CDR3 loop: CASSFGGGSGTQYF. CDR3 sequence (DNA): TGTGCCAGCAGCTTTGGCGGGGGGTCGGGTACGCAGTATTTT.

The chain carries TRBV7-3 and TRBJ2-5; TRBD2 matches 7 bases. Germline V gene lookup returns CDR1 SGHTA and CDR2 FQGTGA. Losses at the gene ends were 1 base for V and 2 bases for J; bases not matched to a gene: 4. The CDR3 totals 15 residues. The CDR3 loop reads CASSLRGSGQETQYF. The CDR3 DNA is TGTGCCAGCAGCTTAAGAGGTAGCGGGCAAGAGACCCAGTACTTC.

The gene calls are TRBV12-3 or TRBV12-4 and TRBJ2-5; 8 bases line up with TRBD1. V trimming: 3 bases; J trimming: 7 bases; junction bases outside the gene matches: 4. The CDR3 is made up of 13 amino acids. The CDR3 DNA reads TGTGCCAGCAGTTTCGGACAGGGTGGGACCCAGTACTTC. Residues: CASSFGQGGTQYF.

The chain joins TRBV19 to TRBJ2-1; D is perhaps TRBD1 (5 bases). Trimming shortened V by 4 bases and J by 7 bases, and 8 bases separated the two germline ends. The germline gives CDR1 LNHDA, CDR2 SQIVND (reference sequence). The CDR3 spans 12 residues. The CDR3 DNA follows: TGTGCCAGTAGTAAAGGACATAATGAGCAGTTCTTC. Protein sequence: CASSKGHNEQFF. The full variable domain, completed using reference TRBV19 and TRBJ2-1, is DGGITQSPKYLFRKEGQNVTLSCEQNLNHDAMYWYRQDPGQGLRLIYYSQIVNDFQKGDIAEGYSVSREKKESFPLTVTSAQKNPTAFYLCASSKGHNEQFFGPGTRLTVL.

This clone was seen a handful of times. This chain connects TRBV4-1 to TRBJ1-6, with D unclear. This CDR3 spans 15 amino acids. Trimming cost V 0 bases and J 7 bases, with 10 bases left between them. Germline lookup yields CDR1 MGHRA and CDR2 YSYEKL. The CDR3 reads CASSQDPVLNSPLHF. The CDR3 coding sequence is TGCGCCAGCAGCCAAGATCCGGTCCTGAATTCACCCCTCCACTTT.

The J gene is TRBJ2-7, the V gene TRBV7-3; TRBD2 agrees at 10 bases. V was clipped by 3 bases and J by 5 bases; unmatched bases: 7. Germline loops: CDR1 SGHTA, CDR2 FQGTGA. This CDR3 is built from 15 residues. The CDR3 loop is CASSFQAGGLDEQYF. The CDR3 DNA reads TGTGCCAGCAGCTTTCAAGCGGGGGGGCTCGACGAGCAGTACTTC.

The chain employs TRBV7-3 and TRBJ2-5, with 9 positions matching TRBD2. Per the germline V gene, CDR1 is SGHTA and CDR2 is FQGTGA. V shed 4 bases, J shed 4 bases, and the junction held 10 bases outside the gene matches. The CDR3 has 16 amino acids. CDR3 amino acids: CASSSSGGGARETQYF. The CDR3 DNA follows: TGTGCCAGCAGCTCTTCGGGCGGGGGGGCCAGAGAGACCCAGTACTTC.

The chain has TRBV6-5 and TRBJ2-5; 9 bases match TRBD2. The trim removed 5 bases at V and 1 base at J, leaving 5 bases unmatched. Germline V gene data show CDR1 as MNHEY and CDR2 as SVGAGI. The CDR3 consists of 15 residues. CDR3 amino acids: CASSRSGGPQETQYF. DNA of the CDR3: TGTGCCAGCAGTCGAAGCGGGGGGCCCCAAGAGACCCAGTACTTC.

This clone was recorded a few times. The chain uses TRBV4-3 and TRBJ2-1; TRBD2 agrees at 10 bases. Germline CDR1 is LGHNA and CDR2 is YSLEER. The CDR3 spans 16 residues. Trimming cost V 0 bases and J 4 bases; bases outside gene matches: 3. DNA of the CDR3: TGCGCCAGCAGCCAAGAGTCTAGCGGGGGTTACAATGAGCAGTTCTTC. Protein sequence: CASSQESSGGYNEQFF.

The V and J genes are TRBV9 and TRBJ2-7, with a tentative D call TRBD2 (5 bases). V lost 4 bases and J lost 3, with 14 bases in between. Germline CDR1 SGDLS, CDR2 YYNGEE. CDR3 size: 14 residues. DNA for the CDR3: TGTGCCAGCAGCCCAGAGGGCAGAATCTACGAGCAGTACTTC. As protein: CASSPEGRIYEQYF.

The DNA of the CDR3 is TGTGCCAGCAGCCCAGATCCGGGGACTAGGTACACCGGGGAGCTGTTTTTT. Protein product: CASSPDPGTRYTGELFF. This chain uses TRBV7-7 with TRBJ2-2; 8 bases map to TRBD2. This CDR3 comprises 17 residues. Trimming took 5 bases from V and 3 from J; bases not matched to a gene: 11. CDR1 is SSHAT and CDR2 is FNYEAQ in the germline V gene (reference sequence).

The V gene is TRBV2, the J gene TRBJ1-2; D not resolved. Germline-derived CDR1 and CDR2 are SNHLY and FYNNEI. The CDR3 has 11 residues. V was trimmed by 3 bases and J by 9 bases, leaving 8 bases between them. This chain's CDR3 is CASSDLDRYTF. The DNA of the CDR3 is TGTGCCAGCAGTGATCTAGATCGCTACACCTTC.

This rearrangement joins TRBV6-5 to TRBJ1-2; TRBD1 might be the D (6 bases). V lost 6 bases and J lost 2, with 10 bases in between. Germline CDR1 is MNHEY and CDR2 is SVGAGI. The CDR3 has 13 residues. The CDR3 DNA follows: TGTGCCAGCAGCCTTGACAGGAACTATGGCTACACCTTC. Protein product: CASSLDRNYGYTF.

The CDR3 DNA follows: TGTGCCAGCAGCCCTGACAGGAGGTATGGCTACACCTTC. It translates to CASSPDRRYGYTF. The rearrangement uses TRBV12-3 or TRBV12-4 and TRBJ1-2; D is perhaps TRBD1 (6 bases). Trimming left V 6 bases short and J 5 bases short, with 13 bases between. The CDR3 loop spans 13 amino acids.

This chain uses TRBV21-1 with TRBJ2-5; TRBD2 is the table's D call, not checked against the DNA. TRBV21-1 represents a pseudogene. The CDR3 covers 16 residues. DNA for the CDR3: TGTGCCAGCACCTCGAGCGGGGGGGGCCGTCGAGAGACCCAGTACTTC. Translated, it gives CASTSSGGGRRETQYF.

This rearrangement joins TRBV19 to TRBJ1-2; a possible D gene is TRBD1 (5 bases). Trimming removed 6 bases from V and 3 bases from J, with 11 bases in between. The CDR3 totals 13 residues. Germline CDR1 reads LNHDA; CDR2 reads SQIVND (reference sequence). The CDR3 loop reads CASSSGHDYGYTF. CDR3 nucleotide sequence: TGTGCCAGTAGCTCAGGGCATGACTATGGCTACACCTTC.

This sequence joins TRBV5-5 and TRBJ1-4; the D is unclear. The CDR3 spans 16 residues. CDR1 SGHKS and CDR2 YYEKEE come from the germline V gene (reference sequence). V lost 5 bases to trimming and J lost 0 bases, with 14 bases between them. This CDR3 is CASRREFTATNEKLFF. CDR3 DNA: TGTGCCAGCAGAAGAGAGTTTACGGCAACTAATGAAAAACTGTTTTTT.